What follows describes a single T cell receptor beta chain. Its antigen is unknown. As for the donors, each was a healthy bone marrow donor. The V gene lost 4 bases and the J gene lost 15 bases, with 19 bases spanning the gap. The CDR3 totals 12 residues. Germline-derived CDR1 and CDR2 are SQVTM and ANQGSEA. The PCR had 60 Vbeta and 13 Jbeta primers. Profiled with immunoSEQ multiplex PCR; TCRdb holds only in-frame clones, not every one. The data show over 110,000 clones, approximately 80% seen once. This entry is derived from a study of cytomegalovirus exposure and HLA in healthy donors. Study-wide findings and caveats: Highly shared variants forming one cluster were likely a sequencing artifact.

Sequenced input: PBMCs. The chain is built from TRBV29-1 and TRBJ2-1; D is possibly TRBD2 (5 bases). The source of this sequence is a male donor in good health and CMV-seronegative. The CDR3 sequence is CSVVVTGCRGFF. CDR3 bases: TGCAGCGTTGTAGTAACCGGGTGTCGGGGGTTCTTC.